These T cell receptor beta chains were read from a single sample in a study of PD-1 blockade in mismatch repair-deficient tumors. Clones were read by immunoSEQ multiplex PCR, and TCRdb kept only the in-frame ones, dropping some. The sample holds tens of thousands of clones, over 75% seen once. The source material was peripheral blood, sampled 12 weeks after starting pembrolizumab. These receptor sequences come from an adult with mismatch repair-deficient cancer. CDR3s include the opening cysteine and the closing phenylalanine or tryptophan. The D gene is left open where the match is weak. Not every row has a clone size; where given, it reads once, few, many or a size class.

J: TRBJ1-5; length: 15; D: TRBD1; V: TRBV6-1; size: .; DNA: TGTGCCAGCAGTCTCCAGGGGGGCTCCTATCAGCCCCAGCATTTT; CDR3: CASSLQGGSYQPQHF
J: TRBJ2-3; length: 14; D: .; V: TRBV4-1; size: .; DNA: TGCGCCAGCAGCCAAAGCCTAGCAACAGATACGCAGTATTTT; CDR3: CASSQSLATDTQYF
J: TRBJ1-2; length: 14; D: TRBD1; V: TRBV9; size: .; DNA: TGTGCCAGCAGCACTCTGGACAGGTTTTATGGCTACACCTTC; CDR3: CASSTLDRFYGYTF
J: TRBJ1-2; length: 16; D: .; V: TRBV19; size: .; DNA: TGTGCCAGTAGCCCCCGAGAGGAGAAGAATAACTATGGCTACACCTTC; CDR3: CASSPREEKNNYGYTF
J: TRBJ1-2; length: 15; D: TRBD1; V: TRBV18; size: .; DNA: TGTGCCAGCTCACCGACAGGGACATCTTTCTATGGCTACACCTTC; CDR3: CASSPTGTSFYGYTF
J: TRBJ2-3; length: 13; D: TRBD2; V: TRBV29-1; size: .; DNA: TGCAGCGTTATCGCTAGCGGGAGTGATACGCAGTATTTT; CDR3: CSVIASGSDTQYF
J: TRBJ1-5; length: 14; D: .; V: TRBV6-1; size: .; DNA: TGTGCCAGCAGTGAATGGGGGGAGGATCAGCCCCAGCATTTT; CDR3: CASSEWGEDQPQHF
J: TRBJ1-2; length: 15; D: TRBD1; V: TRBV15; size: .; DNA: TGTGCCACCAGCAGACGGGACAGGGGAGCCTATGGCTACACCTTC; CDR3: CATSRRDRGAYGYTF
J: TRBJ2-1; length: 13; D: .; V: TRBV7-3; size: few; DNA: TGTGCCAGCAGCTTAACGCGGAGCCACGAGCAGTTCTTC; CDR3: CASSLTRSHEQFF
J: TRBJ2-6; length: 18; D: TRBD1; V: TRBV7-8; size: .; DNA: TGTGCCAGCAGCTTCGGGACAGGGGGATCGGGTGGGGCCAACGTCCTGACTTTC; CDR3: CASSFGTGGSGGANVLTF
J: TRBJ2-6; length: 18; D: TRBD2; V: TRBV5-6; size: .; DNA: TGTGCCAGCAGCCCTTTAACTAGCGGAGACTCTGGGGCCAACGTCCTGACTTTC; CDR3: CASSPLTSGDSGANVLTF
J: TRBJ2-7; length: 12; D: .; V: TRBV5-4; size: once; DNA: TGTGCCAGCAGCTTGGCCACCTACGAGCAGTACTTC; CDR3: CASSLATYEQYF
J: TRBJ2-7; length: 13; D: TRBD2; V: TRBV25-1; size: few; DNA: TGTGCCAGCAGTGACCCTAGCGGCTACGAGCAGTACTTC; CDR3: CASSDPSGYEQYF
J: TRBJ1-1; length: 13; D: TRBD1; V: TRBV19; size: .; DNA: TGTGCCAGTAGGGTGGACAGGCCCCCCCAAGCTTTCTTT; CDR3: CASRVDRPPQAFF
J: TRBJ2-7; length: 14; D: TRBD2; V: TRBV6-6; size: .; DNA: TGTGCCAGCAGTTGGACTAGCGGGGCCTACGAGCAGTACTTT; CDR3: CASSWTSGAYEQYF
J: TRBJ2-3; length: 15; D: .; V: TRBV6-5; size: once; DNA: TGTGCCAGCAGGAATGACAGGACTAGCACAGATACGCAGTATTTT; CDR3: CASRNDRTSTDTQYF
J: TRBJ2-3; length: 18; D: .; V: TRBV5-4; size: .; DNA: TGTGCCAGCAGCTTGACCCTTAGGGGGCGGGGCAACACAGATACGCAGTATTTT; CDR3: CASSLTLRGRGNTDTQYF
J: TRBJ2-2; length: 16; D: .; V: TRBV7-9; size: .; DNA: TGTGCCAGCAGCCCCGACAGGCTACAGAACACCGGGGAGCTGTTTTTT; CDR3: CASSPDRLQNTGELFF
J: TRBJ2-7; length: 17; D: TRBD1; V: TRBV9; size: .; DNA: TGTGCCAGCAGCGTAGGGGACAGGGGTTGGCTAGCGGGTGAGCAGTACTTC; CDR3: CASSVGDRGWLAGEQYF
J: TRBJ2-1; length: 15; D: TRBD2; V: TRBV19; size: .; DNA: TGTGCCAGTAGTAAACTAGCGGGAGCATACAATGAGCAGTTCTTC; CDR3: CASSKLAGAYNEQFF
J: TRBJ2-6; length: 15; D: .; V: TRBV5-5; size: .; DNA: TGTGCCAGCAGCTTATCTCCAGTTGGGGCCAACGTCCTGACTTTC; CDR3: CASSLSPVGANVLTF
J: TRBJ2-4; length: 17; D: .; V: TRBV27; size: .; DNA: TGTGCCAGCAGTTTATCGGCAGGGGCCGTAGCCAAAAACATTCAGTACTTC; CDR3: CASSLSAGAVAKNIQYF
J: TRBJ2-7; length: 14; D: TRBD1; V: TRBV18; size: .; DNA: TGTGCCAGCTCACAATTGGGACAGGGAGACGAGCAGTACTTC; CDR3: CASSQLGQGDEQYF
J: TRBJ2-7; length: 14; D: TRBD1; V: TRBV27; size: .; DNA: TGTGCCAGCAGCCCGGGACAGGGTTCACACGAGCAGTACTTC; CDR3: CASSPGQGSHEQYF
J: TRBJ2-3; length: 16; D: TRBD2; V: TRBV19; size: few; DNA: TGTGCCAGTAGTATTGGACTAGCGGAATACACAGATACGCAGTATTTT; CDR3: CASSIGLAEYTDTQYF
J: TRBJ1-2; length: 15; D: TRBD1; V: TRBV5-4; size: .; DNA: TGTGCCAGCGGCTTGAATCGGGACAGAGCTCTGGGCTACACCTTC; CDR3: CASGLNRDRALGYTF
J: TRBJ2-3; length: 14; D: TRBD2; V: TRBV7-3; size: .; DNA: TGTGCCAGCAGCTTAATAGCGGGTTCAGATACGCAGTATTTT; CDR3: CASSLIAGSDTQYF
J: TRBJ2-7; length: 13; D: .; V: TRBV28; size: .; DNA: TGTGCCAGCAGTGGACAGTGGGATGGCGAGCAGTACTTC; CDR3: CASSGQWDGEQYF
J: TRBJ2-7; length: 18; D: .; V: TRBV7-4; size: .; DNA: TGTGCCAGCAGCCGGACAAGGCGGCATGTCCCTAGCTCCTACGAGCAGTACTTC; CDR3: CASSRTRRHVPSSYEQYF
J: TRBJ2-5; length: 12; D: .; V: TRBV15; size: .; DNA: TGTGCCACCAGCAGACAAAAAGAGACCCAGTACTTC; CDR3: CATSRQKETQYF
J: TRBJ2-7; length: 15; D: TRBD2; V: TRBV11-3; size: once; DNA: TGTGCCAGCAGCACCCTAGCGGGAGGTCGGTACGAGCAGTACTTC; CDR3: CASSTLAGGRYEQYF
J: TRBJ2-1; length: 12; D: .; V: TRBV15; size: .; DNA: TGTGCCACCAGCGAAATCCACAATGAGCAGTTCTTC; CDR3: CATSEIHNEQFF
J: TRBJ2-5; length: 16; D: .; V: TRBV7-9; size: .; DNA: TGTGCCAGCAGCTTCCCCGGGCTGGGATTACAAGAGACCCAGTACTTC; CDR3: CASSFPGLGLQETQYF
J: TRBJ2-7; length: 15; D: TRBD1; V: TRBV13; size: .; DNA: TGTGCCAGCAGCTTCCAGACAGGGGAGAGATACGAGCAGTACTTC; CDR3: CASSFQTGERYEQYF
J: TRBJ2-1; length: 17; D: TRBD2; V: TRBV18; size: .; DNA: TGTGCCAGCTCACCATCGCAGCGGGAGTTAGGGTACAATGAGCAGTTCTTC; CDR3: CASSPSQRELGYNEQFF